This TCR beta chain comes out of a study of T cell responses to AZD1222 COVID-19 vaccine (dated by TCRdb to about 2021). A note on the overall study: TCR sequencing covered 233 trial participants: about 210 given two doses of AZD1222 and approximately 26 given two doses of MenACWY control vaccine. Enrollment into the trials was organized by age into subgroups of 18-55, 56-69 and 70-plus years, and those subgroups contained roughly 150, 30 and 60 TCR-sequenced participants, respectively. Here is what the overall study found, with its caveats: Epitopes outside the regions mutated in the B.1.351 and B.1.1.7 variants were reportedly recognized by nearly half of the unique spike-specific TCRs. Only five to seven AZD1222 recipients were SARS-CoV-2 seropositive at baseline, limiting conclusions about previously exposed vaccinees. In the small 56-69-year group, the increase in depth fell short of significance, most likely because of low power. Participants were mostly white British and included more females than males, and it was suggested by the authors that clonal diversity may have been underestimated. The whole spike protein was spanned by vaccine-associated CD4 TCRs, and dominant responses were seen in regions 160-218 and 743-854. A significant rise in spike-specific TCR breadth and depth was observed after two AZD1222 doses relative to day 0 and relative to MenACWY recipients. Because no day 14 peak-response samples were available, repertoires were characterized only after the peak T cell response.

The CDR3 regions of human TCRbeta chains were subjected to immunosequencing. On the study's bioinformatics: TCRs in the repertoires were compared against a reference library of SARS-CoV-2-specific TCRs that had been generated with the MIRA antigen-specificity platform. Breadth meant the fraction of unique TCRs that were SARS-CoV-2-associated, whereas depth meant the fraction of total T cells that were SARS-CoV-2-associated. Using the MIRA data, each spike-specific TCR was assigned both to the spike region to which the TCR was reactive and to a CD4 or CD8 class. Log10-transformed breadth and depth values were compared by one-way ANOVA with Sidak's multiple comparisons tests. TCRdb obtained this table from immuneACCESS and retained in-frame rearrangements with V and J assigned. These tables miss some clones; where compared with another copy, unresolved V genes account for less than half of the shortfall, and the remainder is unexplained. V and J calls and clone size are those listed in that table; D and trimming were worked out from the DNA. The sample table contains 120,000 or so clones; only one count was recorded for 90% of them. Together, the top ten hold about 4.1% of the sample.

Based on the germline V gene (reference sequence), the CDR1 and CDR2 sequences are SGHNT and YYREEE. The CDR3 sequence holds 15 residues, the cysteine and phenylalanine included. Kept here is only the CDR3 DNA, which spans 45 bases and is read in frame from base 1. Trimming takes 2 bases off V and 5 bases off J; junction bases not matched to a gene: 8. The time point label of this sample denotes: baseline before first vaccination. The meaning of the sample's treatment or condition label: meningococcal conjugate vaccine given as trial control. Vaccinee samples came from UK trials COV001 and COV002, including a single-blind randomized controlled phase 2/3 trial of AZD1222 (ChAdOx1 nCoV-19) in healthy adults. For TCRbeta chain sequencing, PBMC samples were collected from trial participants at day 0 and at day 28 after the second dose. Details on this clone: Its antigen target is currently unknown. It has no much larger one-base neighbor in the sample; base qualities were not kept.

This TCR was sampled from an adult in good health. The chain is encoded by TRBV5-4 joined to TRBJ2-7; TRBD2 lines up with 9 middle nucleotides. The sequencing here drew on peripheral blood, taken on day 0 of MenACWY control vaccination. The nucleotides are TGTGCCAGCAGCTTTATAGCGGGAGTTCGTAACGAGCAGTACTTC. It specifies CASSFIAGVRNEQYF.